A single sample gave rise to the 25 T cell receptor beta chains below, sequenced in a study of OX40 agonist ivuxolimab in advanced cancers. The data were produced by immunoSEQ multiplex PCR, yet TCRdb's version contains in-frame clones alone and is incomplete. Of 50,000 or so clones in the sample, 80% to 95% were seen once. The sample was CD4+ or CD8+ T cells sorted from blood, taken in a trial of the OX40 agonist ivuxolimab. The receptors shown here come from an adult with an advanced solid tumor such as melanoma, head and neck, liver or kidney cancer.

The chain has TRBV7-8 and TRBJ1-1, with D maybe TRBD1 (6 bases). Trimming removed 5 bases at V and 5 bases at J, with 15 bases between. This CDR3 has 14 amino acids. CDR1 SGHVS and CDR2 FQNEAQ come from the germline V gene. The CDR3 here is CASSINTGRTEAFF. The DNA of the CDR3 is TGTGCCAGCAGCATTAACACAGGGCGTACTGAAGCTTTCTTT.

The rearrangement joins TRBV9 to TRBJ2-7; TRBD2 might be the D (5 bases). The ends were cut back, 0 bases at V and 0 bases at J, with 10 bases in the middle. The CDR3 is 15 residues long. Germline loops: CDR1 SGDLS, CDR2 YYNGEE. The CDR3 sequence: CASSVVGESSYEQYF. The CDR3, as DNA: TGTGCCAGCAGCGTAGTGGGAGAGAGCTCCTACGAGCAGTACTTC.

The chain joins TRBV6-4 to TRBJ2-1; 10 bases match TRBD2. The CDR3 runs 17 residues. Per the germline V gene, CDR1 is MRHNA and CDR2 is SNTAGT. V trimming: 3 bases; J trimming: 7 bases; junction bases outside the gene matches: 12. CDR3 region: CASSELALAGVGNEQFF. The DNA of the CDR3 is TGTGCCAGCAGTGAACTTGCCCTAGCGGGAGTAGGAAATGAGCAGTTCTTC.

The rearrangement joins TRBV30 to TRBJ2-2, with 12 positions matching TRBD2. The CDR3 loop spans 15 amino acids. The trim removed 5 bases at V and 2 bases at J, leaving 3 bases unmatched. Germline V gene data show CDR1 as GTSNPN and CDR2 as SVGIG (reference sequence). The CDR3 nucleotides are TGTGCCTGGGGACTAGCGGGGTTCAACACCGGGGAGCTGTTTTTT. Encoded protein: CAWGLAGFNTGELFF.

The chain joins TRBV28 to TRBJ2-5, with no clear D. This CDR3 has 11 residues. From germline, CDR1 is MDHEN and CDR2 SYDVKM. Trimming pared 3 bases from V and 10 bases from J, leaving 9 bases between. DNA of the CDR3: TGTGCCAGCAGTTTTGAGATTAGCCAGTACTTC. Protein: CASSFEISQYF.

The gene calls are TRBV7-9 and TRBJ2-2, with D uncertain. The CDR3 sequence is 13 residues long. With 3 bases removed from V and 8 bases from J, the gap between germline ends came to 10 bases. Looked up from germline, CDR1 is SEHNR and CDR2 is FQNEAQ (reference sequence). CDR3 nucleotide sequence: TGTGCCAGCAGCTTGATTGCAGGAGGGGAGCTGTTTTTT. This codes for CASSLIAGGELFF. Combining the CDR3 with reference TRBV7-9 and TRBJ2-2 gives the whole variable domain DTGVSQNPRHKITKRGQNVTFRCDPISEHNRLYWYRQTLGQGPEFLTYFQNEAQLEKSRLLSDRFSAERPKGSFSTLEIQRTEQGDSAMYLCASSLIAGGELFFGEGSRLTVL.

This chain uses TRBV6-1 with TRBJ2-5, with D possibly being TRBD2 (6 bases). Near its end, the DNA agrees better with TRBJ2-7, so the J call may be wrong. This CDR3 is built from 15 residues. Germline V lookup: CDR1 MNHNS, CDR2 SASEGT. CDR3 residues: CASSEAATGAYEQYF. The CDR3 nucleotides are TGTGCCAGCAGTGAAGCCGCCACGGGGGCCTACGAGCAGTACTTC.

This rearrangement joins TRBV4-3 to TRBJ1-2; D gene ambiguous. Between the trimmed V and J ends, which lost 3 bases and 1 base, there was a span of 12 bases. Per the germline V gene, CDR1 is LGHNA and CDR2 is YSLEER. There are 15 residues in the CDR3. In nucleotides, the CDR3 is TGCGCCAGCAGCCAGGCTTCCGGGGTTAACTATGGCTACACCTTC. This translates into CASSQASGVNYGYTF.

The chain joins TRBV27 to TRBJ2-7; TRBD2 might be the D (5 bases). Trimming pared 4 bases from V and 7 bases from J, leaving 14 bases between. This CDR3 is 13 amino acids long. From germline, CDR1 is MNHEY and CDR2 SMNVEV (reference sequence). For the CDR3, the DNA is TGTGCCAGCAGTTCCACTGTTGCGGGTGAGCAGTACTTC. It translates to CASSSTVAGEQYF.

This clone was seen only once. This chain connects TRBV21-1 to TRBJ1-2; TRBD1, the D gene given by the table, was not confirmed from the DNA. TRBV21-1 is listed as a pseudogene. The CDR3 is made up of 14 amino acids. The CDR3 DNA reads as TGTGCCAGCAACCGGGACAGGGGAAACTATGGCTACACCTTC. It is translated as CASNRDRGNYGYTF.

The chain links TRBV5-4 to TRBJ2-5; TRBD1 might be the D (5 bases). There are 14 residues in the CDR3. CDR1 and CDR2 (germline): SGHNT, YYREEE (reference sequence). Trimming left V 2 bases short and J 0 bases short, with 8 bases between. CDR3 region: CASSFRQNQETQYF. The DNA for the CDR3 is TGTGCCAGCAGCTTCAGACAGAACCAAGAGACCCAGTACTTC.

J is TRBJ1-2 and V is TRBV6-1, with 9 bases identical to TRBD1. V lost 6 bases, J lost 6 bases, and 11 bases stayed unmatched. There are 15 residues in the CDR3. Germline V lookup: CDR1 MNHNS, CDR2 SASEGT. As DNA, the CDR3 is TGTGCCAGCAGAGATACAGGGGGCCTTAGTCATGGCTACACCTTC. Its translation is CASRDTGGLSHGYTF.

The rearrangement uses TRBV28 and TRBJ2-5, with D perhaps given as TRBD1 or TRBD2 (5 bases each). V was cut by 4 bases and J by 5 bases, with 17 bases left in between. The CDR3 extends over 15 amino acids. From germline, CDR1 is MDHEN and CDR2 SYDVKM. The CDR3 is CASSSGPPLGETQYF. The CDR3 region has the DNA TGTGCCAGCAGTTCGGGACCGCCGCTAGGGGAGACCCAGTACTTC. Variable domain in full (rest from reference TRBV28 and TRBJ2-5): DVKVTQSSRYLVKRTGEKVFLECVQDMDHENMFWYRQDPGLGLRLIYFSYDVKMKEKGDIPEGYSVSREKKERFSLILESASTNQTSMYLCASSSGPPLGETQYFGPGTRLLVL.

The chain joins TRBV7-6 to TRBJ2-1; 8 bases map to TRBD2. This CDR3 contains 14 residues. With V trimmed by 5 bases and J by 3 bases, 3 bases remained unmatched. In germline, CDR1 is SGHVS, CDR2 FNYEAQ. The CDR3 loop is CASSPGTSYNEQFF. Written as DNA, the CDR3 is TGTGCCAGCAGCCCCGGGACTAGCTACAATGAGCAGTTCTTC.

This clone was recorded only once. This chain joins TRBV29-1 and TRBJ2-2; D is ambiguous. The CDR3 spans 11 residues. The V end lost 5 bases, the J end lost 5 bases, and 6 bases lay between the germline ends. The germline V gene encodes CDR1 SQVTM and CDR2 ANQGSEA. This CDR3 reads CSVLRTGELFF. CDR3 bases: TGCAGCGTTTTGAGAACCGGGGAGCTGTTTTTT.

This clone appeared once. The chain has TRBV29-1 and TRBJ1-1; D is ambiguous. Germline V CDR1 and CDR2: SQVTM, ANQGSEA. V shed 6 bases and J shed 4 bases, with 9 bases lying between them. The CDR3 sequence is 11 residues long. CDR3 DNA: TGCAGCGTATCGGTGGGCACTGAAGCTTTCTTT. This sequence encodes CSVSVGTEAFF. Using reference TRBV29-1 and TRBJ1-1 for the parts outside the CDR3, the full variable domain is SAVISQKPSRDICQRGTSLTIQCQVDSQVTMMFWYRQQPGQSLTLIATANQGSEATYESGFVIDKFPISRPNLTFSTLTVSNMSPEDSSIYLCSVSVGTEAFFGQGTRLTVV.

V is TRBV9 and J is TRBJ2-1; possible D gene TRBD1, 6 bases. CDR1 is SGDLS, CDR2 YYNGEE, per germline. V lost 7 bases and J 6 bases, leaving 20 bases between the germline ends. CDR3 length equals 15 residues. The CDR3 region has the DNA TGTGCCAGCTCCTTCGTGGGGGCTCGATCCAATGAGCAGTTCTTC. It is translated as CASSFVGARSNEQFF.

The chain combines TRBV2 with TRBJ2-5, with TRBD1 identical over 9 bases. Trimming at V came to 3 bases and at J to 3 bases, leaving 11 bases not matched to a gene. Germline loops: CDR1 SNHLY, CDR2 FYNNEI. This CDR3 comprises 17 residues. The CDR3 DNA reads TGTGCCAGCAGTGACATTCTTCTGGGACAGGGAAAAGAGACCCAGTACTTC. Its protein product is CASSDILLGQGKETQYF.

With regard to this clone: An end of the junction does not agree with germline; a read error may underlie this. The rearrangement links TRBV5-6 to TRBJ2-3; D remains unclear. The CDR3 spans 13 residues. From germline, CDR1 is SGHDT and CDR2 YYEEEE. For the CDR3, the DNA is TGTGCCAGCGGCTTCAGTAACACAGATACGCAGTATTTT. Translating gives CASGFSNTDTQYF.

The gene calls are TRBV9 and TRBJ2-7, with TRBD1 matching 8 bases. The length of the CDR3 is 15 residues. Germline CDR1 and CDR2: SGDLS and YYNGEE. The V and J ends lost 0 bases and 4 bases, in that order; junction bases with no gene match: 6. The CDR3 region has the DNA TGTGCCAGCAGCGTAGAAGCAGGGGGCACTTACGAGCAGTACTTC. Translating it yields CASSVEAGGTYEQYF.

The chain employs TRBV29-1 and TRBJ2-7; D unclear. Germline CDR1 reads SQVTM; CDR2 reads ANQGSEA. CDR3 size: 11 residues. Trimming shortened V by 2 bases and J by 8 bases, and 10 bases separated the two germline ends. CDR3: CSVEIWNQQYF. DNA of the CDR3: TGCAGCGTTGAAATTTGGAACCAGCAGTACTTC.

This clone appeared a single time. The chain uses TRBV5-4 and TRBJ1-4; D possibly corresponds to TRBD1 (5 bases). The ends were cut back, 2 bases at V and 8 bases at J, with 16 bases in the middle. The CDR3 consists of 15 residues. Germline V CDR1 and CDR2: SGHNT, YYREEE (reference sequence). CDR3 sequence (DNA): TGTGCCAGCAGCTTTCGAGGGGAAGTTGGAGAAAAACTGTTTTTT. The encoded protein is CASSFRGEVGEKLFF.

This chain connects TRBV7-8 to TRBJ2-5; D is unclear. The end of the DNA is better explained by TRBJ2-7, so the J call may be wrong. This CDR3 spans 14 amino acids. Germline V gives CDR1 SGHVS, CDR2 FQNEAQ. The CDR3 spells CASSEAGRTYEQYF. The CDR3 nucleotides are TGTGCCAGCAGCGAGGCCGGGCGCACCTACGAGCAGTACTTC.

This rearrangement joins TRBV2 to TRBJ2-1; TRBD2 aligns across 11 bases. CDR3 length: 15 residues. Germline CDR1 is SNHLY and CDR2 is FYNNEI. V trimming: 6 bases; J trimming: 6 bases; junction bases outside the gene matches: 7. CDR3: CASRGGLAGANEQFF. The CDR3 nucleotides read TGTGCCAGCAGAGGTGGACTAGCGGGCGCCAATGAGCAGTTCTTC.

This clone was recorded once. The chain employs TRBV5-1 and TRBJ2-2; D is uncertain. The CDR3 runs 12 residues. CDR1 and CDR2 from the germline V gene are SGHRS and YFSETQ. Trimming shortened V by 1 base and J by 6 bases, and 4 bases separated the two germline ends. CDR3 protein: CASSLLPGELFF. DNA of the CDR3: TGCGCCAGCAGCTTGCTTCCCGGGGAGCTGTTTTTT.